The source of this T cell receptor (beta chain) is a study of cytomegalovirus exposure and HLA in healthy donors. Study background: Earlier findings included about 120 million unique TCR beta sequences obtained from approximately 170 million T cells. Out of 398 genotyped donors, approximately 84% belonged to the Caucasian-associated ancestry cluster.

Both 60 Vbeta primers and 13 Jbeta primers went into the PCR. Assay: immunoSEQ multiplex PCR; the TCRdb copy retains only in-frame clones and omits some. The data contain around 210,000 clones, about 78% of them singletons. This clone was seen more than once but under ten times. This CDR3 region has 15 residues. V lost 6 bases and J lost 8, with 20 bases in between. The germline CDR1 and CDR2 sequences are SGHRS and YFSETQ. Sequencing was performed on PBMCs. This chain connects TRBV5-1 to TRBJ1-4; D may be TRBD1 (5 bases). This receptor was taken from a woman in her thirties in good health and CMV-seronegative. As DNA, the CDR3 is TGCGCCAGCACTCCTCGGGGACCCGGAGGGGAAAAACTGTTTTTT. Translation gives CASTPRGPGGEKLFF.